This T cell receptor beta chain stems from a study of blood T cell repertoires in COVID-19. Only in-frame clones appear in the TCRdb table, and some are missing; sequencing was by immunoSEQ multiplex PCR. Among 300,000 or so clones listed, roughly nine tenths were seen once. This CDR3 region has 13 residues. Germline CDR1 and CDR2: MDHEN and SYDVKM. Trimming took 10 bases from V and 8 from J; bases not matched to a gene: 10. Self-reported history from a screening survey and questionnaire set each donor's cohort. Sequencing was carried out using PBMCs or T cells enriched from blood (not recorded which). This chain uses TRBV28 with TRBJ1-2, with 10 bases lining up with TRBD1. This sequence originates from a woman aged 45-59 years who had been exposed to COVID-19. The CDR3 region is CAITGTGARGYTF. The CDR3 DNA reads as TGTGCCATCACCGGGACAGGGGCGCGGGGCTACACCTTC.